This T cell receptor beta chain was captured by sequencing in a study of graft-versus-host responses after intestinal transplantation. Overall study: Recipients received multivisceral, liver-intestinal, or isolated intestinal transplants. Uniformly, recipients were administered anti-thymocyte globulin induction with subsequent tacrolimus and steroids for 2 to 3 years.

There are 16 residues in the CDR3. The germline CDR1 and CDR2 sequences are MDHEN and SYDVKM. V was pared by 3 bases and J by 9 bases, with 21 bases between. This table comes from immunoSEQ multiplex PCR, and its TCRdb copy is limited to in-frame clones, with some not included. This table holds about 110,000 clones, 85% to 95% found once. In regard to this clone: The antigen is unknown.

Study results and caveats: Recipient marrow contained GvH clones, some of which appeared first in ileum or blood. Early after transplant, HvG clones declined as circulating GvH clones peaked.

The V call is TRBV28, the J call TRBJ1-5, with D tentatively TRBD1 (6 bases). This clonotype was obtained from a human donor who was the organ donor for an intestinal transplant. Sample: unstimulated CD4+ T cells sorted from spleen or lymph node cells, taken before transplant. Written as DNA, the CDR3 is TGTGCCAGCAGTTTGGGAGGGGGAGGCCCATTTCCGCCCCAGCATTTT. Protein sequence: CASSLGGGGPFPPQHF.